This TCR beta chain is drawn from a study of blood T cells in healthy people across ages. Study background: Template-switching capture recovered about one barcoded beta molecule per two T cells.

Alongside a J-beta primer mix, a sample-barcoded 5' primer served in a second PCR lasting about 6 to 12 cycles. MiXCR, applied by TCRdb to the 5' RACE reads, yields one record per CDR3 protein. In the table there are approximately 730,000 distinct CDR3 sequences, roughly 50% of which are singletons. CDR3 length equals 19 residues. V trimming: 4 bases; J trimming: 3 bases; junction bases outside the gene matches: 14. Germline CDR1 reads LGHDT; CDR2 reads YNNKEL (reference sequence). The V gene is TRBV3-1, the J gene TRBJ2-5, with 13 bases fitting TRBD2. This clonotype was sampled from a man older than 75 in good health. The specimen was blood. This chain's CDR3 is CASSLARTSGSGIKETQYF. CDR3 nucleotides: TGTGCCAGCAGCCTCGCCCGGACTAGCGGGAGTGGGATAAAAGAGACCCAGTACTTC.